The rows below give T cell receptor beta chains drawn from one sample of a study of identical twins. MiXCR, applied by TCRdb to the 5' RACE reads, yields one record per CDR3 protein. The table includes roughly 720,000 distinct CDR3 sequences, roughly 20% detected once. These same records also appear under a second study, on T cells expressing NK-cell markers.

Sequenced: PBMCs. These receptors originate from a woman aged 18-29 years in good health. Both conserved end residues are part of each CDR3. The D gene is left open where the match is weak. Clone size is stated in some rows and not others, as once, few, many or a class when expanded.

j_call clone_size d_call v_call cdr3_nt cdr3_aa
TRBJ2-7 few TRBD2 TRBV7-4 TGTGCCAGCAGCCACCCCCCTAGCGGGAGGGCCTCCTACGAGCAGTACTTC CASSHPPSGRASYEQYF
TRBJ2-5 few . TRBV5-5 TGTGCCAGCAGAAGGAGGGGGTCCAATGGGGAGACCCAGTACTTC CASRRRGSNGETQYF
TRBJ2-3 . TRBD2 TRBV20-1 TGCAGTGCTGGGGACCTCCGGACTAGTTCTGATACGCAGTATTTT CSAGDLRTSSDTQYF
TRBJ2-2 few . TRBV5-1 TGCGCCAGCAGCCCATCGAGGTCGGGGGAGCTGTTTTTT CASSPSRSGELFF
TRBJ2-3 . . TRBV29-1 TGCAGCGTTGAGGGGGGCCTTGCGGGAGATCCCTCGGCGGGAGATACGCAGTATTTT CSVEGGLAGDPSAGDTQYF
TRBJ1-1 few . TRBV5-5 TGTGCCAGCAGCTCACACCCCTCTCAAGTGAACACTGAAGCTTTCTTT CASSSHPSQVNTEAFF
TRBJ2-7 . . TRBV11-2 TGTGCCAGCAGCTTAGAGCTACAGGCCACCTACGAGCAGTACTTC CASSLELQATYEQYF
TRBJ1-3 few . TRBV6-1 TGTGCCAGCAGTATGGGGCTAACACCCAGAAACACCATATATTTT CASSMGLTPRNTIYF
TRBJ2-5 few TRBD2 TRBV12-3/TRBV12-4 TGTGCCAGCAAGCTAGCGGGAGATGAAGAGACCCAGTACTTC CASKLAGDEETQYF
TRBJ2-7 . TRBD1 TRBV4-1 TGCGCCAGCAGCCAAGCATGGACAGGGTCCTACGAGCAGTACTTC CASSQAWTGSYEQYF
TRBJ2-1 . TRBD2 TRBV6-1 TGTGCCAGCAGTGGCTTAGCGGGGGGGCGGCAGTTCTTC CASSGLAGGRQFF
TRBJ1-3 many . TRBV7-2 TGTGCCAGCAGCCTTGCAGCTGGAAACACCATATATTTT CASSLAAGNTIYF
TRBJ1-1 . . TRBV29-1 TGCAGCGTCCTAACTCCCACTGTGAACACTGAAGCTTTCTTT CSVLTPTVNTEAFF
TRBJ2-6 . TRBD1 TRBV3-1 TGTGCCACCAGCCAAGAAGGGGGGACAGGGCACTCTGGGGCCAACGTCCTGACTTTC CATSQEGGTGHSGANVLTF
TRBJ2-7 . . TRBV6-5 TGTGCCAGCAGTTACGGGGGGAGGGGGGAGCAGTACTTC CASSYGGRGEQYF
TRBJ2-3 . TRBD2 TRBV20-1 TGCAGTGCTATAGCGGGAATAACAGATACGCAGTATTTT CSAIAGITDTQYF
TRBJ1-5 . TRBD1 TRBV6-1 TGTGCCAGCAGTCGGCGGGACAGGAAGAGGGTACTCCAGCATTTT CASSRRDRKRVLQHF
TRBJ2-4 few . TRBV6-4 TGTGCCAGCCCCACGGGGGACGCCAAAAACATTCAGTACTTC CASPTGDAKNIQYF
TRBJ1-2 few . TRBV7-2 TGTGCCAGCAGCTCGCAGACAGGCACTAACTATGGCTACACCTTC CASSSQTGTNYGYTF
TRBJ1-1 few TRBD1 TRBV12-3/TRBV12-4 TGTGCCAGCAGCCGACAGGGGGCGCATAGTGAAGCTTTCTTT CASSRQGAHSEAFF
TRBJ2-7 few TRBD2 TRBV20-1 TGCAGTGCTACAAATCTAGCGGGGGGAACCCACGAGCAGTACTTC CSATNLAGGTHEQYF
TRBJ2-7 . . TRBV7-9 TGTGCCAGCAGCTTAGGAGAGTCCGAGCAGTACTTC CASSLGESEQYF